The 20 T cell receptor beta chains in this list originate from one sample, sequenced in a study of tumor-infiltrating lymphocytes in primary liver carcinoma. Scientists recovered RNA and DNA together from about 20-30 mg of unsorted bulk tissue. From 450 to 550 ng total RNA, TCR beta cDNA was generated with a primer in the constant region. Library construction for TCR beta comprised three nested multiplex PCR rounds performed with slightly modified ARM-PCR. In the first two PCR rounds, TRBV1-TRBV30 forward primers were paired with a C-beta reverse primer, and each round lasted approximately 9 cycles. TCRdb reanalysed the multiplex PCR reads using MiXCR and keeps one entry per CDR3 protein. The table has around 88,000 distinct CDR3 sequences, 55% to 75% seen once. The sample taken for sequencing was tumor-adjacent normal liver tissue. Every receptor here comes from a man in his forties with primary liver carcinoma and hepatitis B virus infection.

Concerning this clonotype itself: A much larger clone sits a single nucleotide away, making a read error possible. The conserved final phenylalanine or tryptophan is absent from the CDR3, which likely points to a read error. The rearrangement links TRBV5-1 to TRBJ2-5, with D possibly TRBD1 on 6 matching bases. The V and J ends lost 0 bases and 3 bases respectively, with 9 bases between them. Germline V lookup: CDR1 SGHRS, CDR2 YFSETQ. CDR3 length: 14 residues. This chain's CDR3 is CASSLGQAKETQYY. CDR3 nucleotide sequence: TGCGCCAGCAGCTTGGGACAGGCTAAAGAGACCCAGTACTAC.

This clonotype has only one observation. A much larger clonotype is one base distant, so this may be a read error. The rearrangement joins TRBV5-4 to TRBJ2-2, with 12 bases matching TRBD2. Germline assignment: CDR1 SGHNT and CDR2 YYREEE (reference sequence). CDR3 size: 16 residues. The CDR3 DNA follows: TGTGCCAGCAGCTTTAGGACTAGCGGGATCACCGAGGAGCTGTTTTTT. It translates to CASSFRTSGITEELFF.

The chain employs TRBV6-6 and TRBJ1-2, with a possible D match to TRBD1 (5 bases). Germline CDR1 MNHNY, CDR2 SVGAGI (reference sequence). Trimming took off 2 bases at V and 3 bases at J, with 16 bases between the two ends. This CDR3 has 16 residues. The CDR3 loop is CASSYSGGDSYYGYTF. DNA for the CDR3: TGTGCCAGCAGTTACAGTGGTGGGGACTCGTACTATGGCTACACCTTC.

Comments on this clonotype: A read error may produce the germline difference seen at one junction end. This chain links TRBV4-2 with TRBJ2-5, with D hard to call. CDR3 length: 14 amino acids. The V gene's germline CDR1 is LGHNA and CDR2 YNFKEQ. The CDR3 loop reads CVSSPQAGEETQYF. The CDR3 DNA is TGTGTCAGCAGCCCCCAGGCCGGAGAAGAGACCCAGTACTTT.

The chain joins TRBV11-2 to TRBJ1-1, with 9 bases that match TRBD1. In germline, CDR1 is SGHAT, CDR2 FQNNGV. CDR3 length equals 13 residues. The CDR3 nucleotides are TGTACCGGCAGCAGAGGCGGGACAGGGAATGCTTTCTTT. Its translation: CTGSRGGTGNAFF.

The rearrangement joins TRBV7-8 to TRBJ2-2, with D unresolved. CDR1 SGHVS and CDR2 FQNEAQ come from the germline V gene. V lost 5 bases to trimming and J lost 2 bases, with 9 bases between them. The CDR3 sequence is 14 residues long. The DNA of the CDR3 is TGTGCCAGCAGCCCAACTCCAAACACCGGGGAGCTGTTTTTT. This translates into CASSPTPNTGELFF. The whole variable domain, remainder taken from reference TRBV7-8 and TRBJ2-2, is GAGVSQSPRYKVAKRGQDVALRCDPISGHVSLFWYQQALGQGPEFLTYFQNEAQLDKSGLPSDRFFAERPEGSVSTLKIQRTQQEDSAVYLCASSPTPNTGELFFGEGSRLTVL.

This clonotype was detected once. The junction differs from germline at one of its ends, possibly a read error. This rearrangement joins TRBV7-8 to TRBJ2-1; D perhaps matches TRBD2 (6 bases). Germline loops: CDR1 SGHVS, CDR2 FQNEAQ. The CDR3 is 19 residues long. As DNA, the CDR3 is TGTACCAGCAGCTTAGCGCCCATCCGGATAGCGGAGGCTTACAATGAGCAGTCCTTC. Translating gives CTSSLAPIRIAEAYNEQSF.

With regard to this clonotype: A read error may produce the germline difference seen at one junction end. The chain employs TRBV20-1 and TRBJ2-1, with 11 nucleotides matching TRBD1. The CDR3 runs to 15 residues. CDR1 and CDR2 from the germline V gene are DFQATT and SNEGSKA (reference sequence). CDR3 amino acids: CSAGSLDRGLGEEFF. As DNA, the CDR3 is TGCAGTGCTGGATCTCTGGACAGGGGGCTGGGTGAGGAGTTCTTC.

Note on this clonotype: A much larger clone sits a single nucleotide away, making a read error possible. The chain recombines TRBV10-2 with TRBJ2-7; tentative D call: TRBD1 (5 bases). Germline loops: CDR1 WSHSY, CDR2 SAAADI. There are 14 residues in the CDR3. CDR3 region: CASADIGASYEQYF. In DNA form, the CDR3 reads TGCGCTTCCGCCGATATAGGGGCTTCCTACGAGCAGTACTTC.

Concerning this clonotype: A read error may explain this, as a much larger clone is one base away. The V and J genes are TRBV5-6 and TRBJ1-6; possibly TRBD1 for D (6 bases). Germline CDR1 SGHDT, CDR2 YYEEEE. Trimming took off 2 bases at V and 8 bases at J, with 11 bases between the two ends. This CDR3 region has 14 residues. The CDR3 coding sequence is TGTGCCAGCAGCTTTACAGGGCCGTATTCACCCCTCCACTTT. Protein sequence: CASSFTGPYSPLHF.

Concerning this clonotype itself: This sequence may be a read error, since a much larger clone differs from it by one base. The rearrangement joins TRBV7-9 to TRBJ2-7; TRBD1 is a possible D gene (5 bases). CDR3 size: 14 residues. Per the germline V gene, CDR1 is SEHNR and CDR2 is FQNEAQ (reference sequence). Trimming stripped 5 bases from V and 5 bases from J, with 16 bases between. CDR3 amino acids: CASSPSRVPDEQYF. The DNA for the CDR3 is TGTGCCAGCAGCCCAAGCAGGGTTCCCGACGAGCAGTACTTC.

This clonotype appeared a few times. A junction end diverges from the germline sequence, so it may reflect a read error. This sequence joins TRBV24-1 and TRBJ2-1, with a weak D call TRBD2 (6 bases). CDR3 size: 16 residues. Germline V CDR1 and CDR2: KGHDR, SFDVKD. Here the CDR3 reads CATSDFETSSFNEQFF. CDR3 sequence (DNA): TGTGCCACCAGTGATTTCGAAACTAGCTCCTTCAATGAGCAGTTCTTC.

V usage is TRBV7-9 and J usage is TRBJ2-1, with D perhaps matching TRBD1 or TRBD2 (6 bases each). CDR3 size: 15 residues. The V and J ends lost 5 bases and 3 bases respectively, with 14 bases between them. Per the germline V gene, CDR1 is SEHNR and CDR2 is FQNEAQ (reference sequence). The CDR3 nucleotides are TGTGCCAGCAGCGTCAGGGGAGGTAGCTACAATGAGCAGTTCTTC. It yields the protein CASSVRGGSYNEQFF.

Regarding this clonotype: Relative to the germline gene, one junction end is altered; a read error may explain this. The V call is TRBV6-1, the J call TRBJ2-1; D may be TRBD1 or TRBD2 (5 bases each). CDR1 is MNHNS, CDR2 SASEGT, per germline. CDR3 size: 13 residues. This chain's CDR3 is CTSRYRGLNEQFF. CDR3 DNA sequence: TGTACCAGCAGATACCGGGGCCTCAATGAGCAGTTCTTC.

This clonotype has at least ten counts. V gene TRBV6-6 combines with J gene TRBJ2-5; D may be TRBD1 (6 bases). CDR3 size: 13 residues. The germline V gene encodes CDR1 MNHNY and CDR2 SVGAGI (reference sequence). V lost 5 bases to trimming and J lost 4 bases, with 11 bases between them. The DNA for the CDR3 is TGTGCCAGCAGTCACGGACAGCCAGAGACCCAGTACTTC. Protein sequence: CASSHGQPETQYF.

This clonotype was detected a few times. Possible read error: a much larger clone is one base away. As DNA, the CDR3 is TGTGCCAACAGCGATCGACTATTTACCGATACGCAGTATTTT. It translates to CANSDRLFTDTQYF. The chain joins TRBV7-9 to TRBJ2-3, with D perhaps matching TRBD2 (5 bases). Per the germline V gene, CDR1 is SEHNR and CDR2 is FQNEAQ (reference sequence). The CDR3 loop spans 14 amino acids.

Concerning this clonotype itself: As the CDR3 is not closed by the conserved phenylalanine or tryptophan, this likely results from a read error. This chain uses TRBV11-2 with TRBJ2-7, with TRBD2 as a possible D gene (7 bases). The CDR3 contains 15 residues. Germline CDR1 reads SGHAT; CDR2 reads FQNNGV. For the CDR3, the DNA is TGTGTCAGCAGCTCTACGGGGGGCCGGAGGTACGAGCAGTACTTA. Translating gives CVSSSTGGRRYEQYL.

In regard to this clonotype: A read error may produce the germline difference seen at one junction end. As DNA, the CDR3 is TGTGCCGGCAGCAAAGGACAGGGAAGGACCGGGGAGCTGTTTTTT. Protein product: CAGSKGQGRTGELFF. The chain has TRBV11-2 and TRBJ2-2, with 8 bases that match TRBD1. From germline, CDR1 is SGHAT and CDR2 FQNNGV. This CDR3 is built from 15 residues. The full variable domain, completed using reference TRBV11-2 and TRBJ2-2, is EAGVAQSPRYKIIEKRQSVAFWCNPISGHATLYWYQQILGQGPKLLIQFQNNGVVDDSQLPKDRFSAERLKGVDSTLKIQPAKLEDSAVYLCAGSKGQGRTGELFFGEGSRLTVL.

Notes on this clonotype: A much bigger clone sits one base away, suggesting this may be a read error. The DNA for the CDR3 is TGCGCCAGCAGTGCGCCGACTAGCGCGAGGGCCCCAGATACGCAGTATTTT. Its protein is CASSAPTSARAPDTQYF. The chain has TRBV10-2 and TRBJ2-3; 8 positions match TRBD2. The V gene's germline CDR1 is WSHSY and CDR2 SAAADI. J lost 4 bases, V lost 4 bases, and 13 bases had no gene match. This CDR3 spans 17 amino acids.

In regard to this clonotype: The conserved final phenylalanine or tryptophan is absent from the CDR3, which likely points to a read error. This chain links TRBV29-1 with TRBJ2-7; 8 nucleotides match TRBD1. The CDR3 is made up of 13 amino acids. Germline lookup yields CDR1 SQVTM and CDR2 ANQGSEA. The chain's CDR3 is CSAGQGAVSEQYS. For the CDR3, the DNA is TGTAGCGCCGGCCAGGGGGCGGTGTCCGAGCAGTACTCC.